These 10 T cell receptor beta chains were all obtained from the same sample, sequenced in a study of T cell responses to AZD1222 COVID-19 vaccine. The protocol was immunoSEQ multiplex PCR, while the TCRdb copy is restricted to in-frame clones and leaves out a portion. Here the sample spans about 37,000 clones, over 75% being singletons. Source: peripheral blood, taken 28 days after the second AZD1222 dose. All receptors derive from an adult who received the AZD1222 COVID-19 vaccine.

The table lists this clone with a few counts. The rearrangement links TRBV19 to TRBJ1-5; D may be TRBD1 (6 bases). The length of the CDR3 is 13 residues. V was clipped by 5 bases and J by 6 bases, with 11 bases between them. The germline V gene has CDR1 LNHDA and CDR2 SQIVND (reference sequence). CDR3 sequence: CASSGRGSQPQHF. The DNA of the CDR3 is TGTGCCAGTAGTGGCAGGGGAAGTCAGCCCCAGCATTTT.

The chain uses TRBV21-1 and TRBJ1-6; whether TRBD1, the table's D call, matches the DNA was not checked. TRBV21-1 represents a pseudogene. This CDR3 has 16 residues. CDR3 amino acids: CASSALSENYNSPLHF. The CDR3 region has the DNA TGTGCCAGCAGCGCCCTTTCAGAAAACTATAATTCACCCCTCCACTTT.

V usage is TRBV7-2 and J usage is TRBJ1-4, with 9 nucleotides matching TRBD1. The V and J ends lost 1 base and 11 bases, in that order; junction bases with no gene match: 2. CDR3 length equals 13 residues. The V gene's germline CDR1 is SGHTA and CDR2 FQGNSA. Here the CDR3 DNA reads TGTGCCAGCAGCTTAGGGGGACAGGGTAAACTGTTTTTT. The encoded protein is CASSLGGQGKLFF.

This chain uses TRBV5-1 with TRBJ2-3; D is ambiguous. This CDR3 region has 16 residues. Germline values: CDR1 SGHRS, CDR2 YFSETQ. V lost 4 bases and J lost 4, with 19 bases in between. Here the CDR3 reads CASSPTSGQAADTQYF. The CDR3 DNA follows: TGCGCCAGCAGCCCCACTTCTGGGCAGGCGGCAGATACGCAGTATTTT.

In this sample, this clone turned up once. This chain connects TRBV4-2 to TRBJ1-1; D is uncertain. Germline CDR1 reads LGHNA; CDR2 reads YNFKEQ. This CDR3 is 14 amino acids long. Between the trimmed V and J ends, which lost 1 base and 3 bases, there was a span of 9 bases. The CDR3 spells CASSQGTWDTEAFF. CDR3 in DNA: TGTGCCAGCAGCCAAGGAACCTGGGACACTGAAGCTTTCTTT.

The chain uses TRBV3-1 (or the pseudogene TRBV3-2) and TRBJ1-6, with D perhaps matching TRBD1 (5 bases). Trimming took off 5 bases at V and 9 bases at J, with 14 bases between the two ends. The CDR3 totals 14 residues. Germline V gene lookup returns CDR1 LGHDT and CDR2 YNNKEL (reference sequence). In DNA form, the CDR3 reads TGTGCCAGCAGCGGAGGGGTGGAAGTTTCACCCCTCCACTTT. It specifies CASSGGVEVSPLHF.

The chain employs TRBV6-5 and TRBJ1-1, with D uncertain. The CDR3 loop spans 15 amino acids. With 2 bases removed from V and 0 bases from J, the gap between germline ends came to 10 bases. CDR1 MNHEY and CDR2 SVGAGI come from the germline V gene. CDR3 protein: CASSYRSLLNTEAFF. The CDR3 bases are TGTGCCAGCAGTTACCGGAGTCTTTTGAACACTGAAGCTTTCTTT.

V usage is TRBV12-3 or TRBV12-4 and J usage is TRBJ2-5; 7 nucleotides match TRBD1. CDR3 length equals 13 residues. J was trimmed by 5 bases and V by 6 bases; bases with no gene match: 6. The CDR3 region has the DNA TGTGCCAGCAGACTTCAGGGGGTGGAGACCCAGTACTTC. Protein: CASRLQGVETQYF.

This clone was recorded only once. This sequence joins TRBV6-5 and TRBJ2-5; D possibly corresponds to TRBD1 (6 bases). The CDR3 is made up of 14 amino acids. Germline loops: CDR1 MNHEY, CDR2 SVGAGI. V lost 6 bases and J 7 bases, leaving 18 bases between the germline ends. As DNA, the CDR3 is TGTGCCAGCAGACCCTCACAGGGTTTTGGGACCCAGTACTTC. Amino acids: CASRPSQGFGTQYF.

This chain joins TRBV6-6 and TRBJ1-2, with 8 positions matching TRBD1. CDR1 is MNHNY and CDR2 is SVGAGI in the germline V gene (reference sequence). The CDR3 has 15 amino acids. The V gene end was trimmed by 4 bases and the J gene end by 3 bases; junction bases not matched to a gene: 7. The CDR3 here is CASSSTGTGDYGYTF. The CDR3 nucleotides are TGTGCCAGCAGTTCTACCGGGACAGGAGACTATGGCTACACCTTC.